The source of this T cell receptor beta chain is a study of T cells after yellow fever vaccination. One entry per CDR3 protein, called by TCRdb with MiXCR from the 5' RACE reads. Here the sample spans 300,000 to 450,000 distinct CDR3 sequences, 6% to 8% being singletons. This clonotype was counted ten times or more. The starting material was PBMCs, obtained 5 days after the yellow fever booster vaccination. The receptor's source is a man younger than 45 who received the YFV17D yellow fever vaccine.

The CDR3 DNA reads as TGCAGTGCTAGCAGACTAGCGGGAGCCGGGGAGCTGTTTTTT. This codes for CSASRLAGAGELFF. The chain links TRBV20-1 to TRBJ2-2, with 12 bases lining up with TRBD2. CDR1 DFQATT and CDR2 SNEGSKA come from the germline V gene (reference sequence). This CDR3 region has 14 residues. The V segment lost 3 bases and the J segment 6 bases; nucleotides outside the gene matches: 2.